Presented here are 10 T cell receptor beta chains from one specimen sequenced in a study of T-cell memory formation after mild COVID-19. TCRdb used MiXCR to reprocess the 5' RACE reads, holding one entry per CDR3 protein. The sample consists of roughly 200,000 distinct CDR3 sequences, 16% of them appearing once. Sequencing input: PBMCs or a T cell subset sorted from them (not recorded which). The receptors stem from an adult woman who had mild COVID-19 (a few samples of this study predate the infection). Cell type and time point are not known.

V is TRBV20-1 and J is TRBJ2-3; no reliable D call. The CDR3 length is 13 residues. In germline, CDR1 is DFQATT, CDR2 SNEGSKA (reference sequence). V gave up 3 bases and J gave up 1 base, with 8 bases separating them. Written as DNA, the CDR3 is TGCAGTGCTAGGCCGATCGGCACAGATACGCAGTATTTT. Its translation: CSARPIGTDTQYF.

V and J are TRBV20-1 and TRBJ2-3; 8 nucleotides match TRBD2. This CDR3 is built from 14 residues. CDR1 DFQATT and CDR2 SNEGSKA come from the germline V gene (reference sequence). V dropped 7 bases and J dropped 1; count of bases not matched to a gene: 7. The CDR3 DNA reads TGCAGTGGAACTACTAGCGGTCGCACAGATACGCAGTATTTT. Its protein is CSGTTSGRTDTQYF.

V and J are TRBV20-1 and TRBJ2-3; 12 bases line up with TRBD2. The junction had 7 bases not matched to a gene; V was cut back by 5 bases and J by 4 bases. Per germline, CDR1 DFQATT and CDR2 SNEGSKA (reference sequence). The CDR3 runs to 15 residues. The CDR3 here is CSASRTSGKADTQYF. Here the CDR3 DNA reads TGCAGTGCTTCCAGGACTAGCGGGAAGGCAGATACGCAGTATTTT.

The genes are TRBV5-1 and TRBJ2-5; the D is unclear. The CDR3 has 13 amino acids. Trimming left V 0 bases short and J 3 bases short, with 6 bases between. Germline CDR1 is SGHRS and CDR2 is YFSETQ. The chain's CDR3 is CASSLDWEETQYF. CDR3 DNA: TGCGCCAGCAGCTTGGACTGGGAAGAGACCCAGTACTTC.

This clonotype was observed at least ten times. The CDR3 spells CSARLAGDREADTQYF. The CDR3 DNA reads TGCAGTGCTAGGTTAGCCGGGGACAGGGAGGCAGATACGCAGTATTTT. The chain combines TRBV20-1 with TRBJ2-3; 9 bases agree with TRBD1. The CDR3 runs to 16 residues. Losses at the gene ends were 3 bases for V and 4 bases for J; bases not matched to a gene: 11. Germline lookup yields CDR1 DFQATT and CDR2 SNEGSKA (reference sequence).

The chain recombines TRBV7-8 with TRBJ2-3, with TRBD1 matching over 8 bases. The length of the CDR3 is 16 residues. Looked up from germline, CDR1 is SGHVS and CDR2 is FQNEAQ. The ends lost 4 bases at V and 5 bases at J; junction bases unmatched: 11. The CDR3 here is CASSSRRGQVVDTQYF. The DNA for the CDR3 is TGTGCCAGCAGCTCTAGAAGGGGACAGGTTGTAGATACGCAGTATTTT. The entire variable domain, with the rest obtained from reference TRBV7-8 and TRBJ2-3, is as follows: GAGVSQSPRYKVAKRGQDVALRCDPISGHVSLFWYQQALGQGPEFLTYFQNEAQLDKSGLPSDRFFAERPEGSVSTLKIQRTQQEDSAVYLCASSSRRGQVVDTQYFGPGTRLTVL.

CDR3 nucleotide sequence: TGTGCCAGCAGCCAGGGGGGCAGCACCTATGGCTACACCTTC. This sequence encodes CASSQGGSTYGYTF. The chain uses TRBV7-2 and TRBJ1-2; 7 positions agree with TRBD1. CDR1 is SGHTA and CDR2 is FQGNSA in the germline V gene. Trimming cost V 5 bases and J 4 bases; bases outside gene matches: 7. This CDR3 has 14 amino acids.

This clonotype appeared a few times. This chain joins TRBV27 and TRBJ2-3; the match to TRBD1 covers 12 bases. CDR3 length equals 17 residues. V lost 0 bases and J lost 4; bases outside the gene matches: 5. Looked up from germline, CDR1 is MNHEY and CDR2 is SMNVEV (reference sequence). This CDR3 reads CASSLSGQGARADTQYF. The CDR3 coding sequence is TGTGCCAGCAGTTTATCGGGACAGGGGGCGAGGGCAGATACGCAGTATTTT.

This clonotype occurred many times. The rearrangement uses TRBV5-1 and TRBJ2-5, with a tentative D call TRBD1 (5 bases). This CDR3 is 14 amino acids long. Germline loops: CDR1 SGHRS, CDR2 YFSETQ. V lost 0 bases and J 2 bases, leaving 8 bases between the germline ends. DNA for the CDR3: TGCGCCAGCAGCTTGGGACAGCGTCAAGAGACCCAGTACTTC. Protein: CASSLGQRQETQYF.

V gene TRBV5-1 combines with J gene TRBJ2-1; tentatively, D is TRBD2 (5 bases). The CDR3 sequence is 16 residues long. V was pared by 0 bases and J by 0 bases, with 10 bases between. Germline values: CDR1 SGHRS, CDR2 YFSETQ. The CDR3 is CASSLVPADSYNEQFF. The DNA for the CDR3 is TGCGCCAGCAGCTTGGTACCAGCGGACTCCTACAATGAGCAGTTCTTC.